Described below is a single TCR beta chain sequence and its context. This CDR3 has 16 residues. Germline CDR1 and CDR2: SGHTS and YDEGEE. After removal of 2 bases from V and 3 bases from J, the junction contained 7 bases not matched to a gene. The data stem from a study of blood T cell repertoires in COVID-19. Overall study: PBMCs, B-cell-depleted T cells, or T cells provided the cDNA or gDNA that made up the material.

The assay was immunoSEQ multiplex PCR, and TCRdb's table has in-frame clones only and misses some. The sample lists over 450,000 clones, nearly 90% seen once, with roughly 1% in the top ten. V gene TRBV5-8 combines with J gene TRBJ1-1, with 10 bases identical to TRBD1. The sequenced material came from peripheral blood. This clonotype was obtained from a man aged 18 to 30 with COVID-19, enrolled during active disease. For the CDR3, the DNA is TGTGCCAGCAGCTTCCTTGGGACAGGGGCCTACACTGAAGCTTTCTTT. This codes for CASSFLGTGAYTEAFF.